A single sample is the source of the 7 T cell receptor beta chains below, sequenced in a study of cytomegalovirus exposure and HLA in healthy donors. The PCR ran on 60 Vbeta and 13 Jbeta primers. Data came from immunoSEQ multiplex PCR; TCRdb stores just in-frame clones and leaves some out. The sample lists around 150,000 clones; over 60% were seen once. The sequenced sample consisted of PBMCs. These receptor sequences come from a man aged 35 to 55 in good health and CMV-seronegative.

The V and J genes are TRBV28 and TRBJ1-4; D gene uncertain. The CDR3 extends over 15 amino acids. The V gene lost 7 bases and the J gene lost 4 bases, with 16 bases spanning the gap. Per the germline V gene, CDR1 is MDHEN and CDR2 is SYDVKM. The CDR3 loop is CASTAGGSVNEKLFF. For the CDR3, the DNA is TGTGCCAGCACCGCTGGAGGATCCGTTAATGAAAAACTGTTTTTT. The full variable domain, in which reference TRBV28 and TRBJ1-4 provide the parts outside the CDR3, is DVKVTQSSRYLVKRTGEKVFLECVQDMDHENMFWYRQDPGLGLRLIYFSYDVKMKEKGDIPEGYSVSREKKERFSLILESASTNQTSMYLCASTAGGSVNEKLFFGSGTQLSVL.

V is TRBV28 and J is TRBJ2-7, with 7 bases fitting TRBD1. The CDR3 sequence is 15 residues long. Germline V gene sequence: CDR1 MDHEN, CDR2 SYDVKM. After removal of 5 bases from V and 5 bases from J, the junction contained 12 bases not matched to a gene. The DNA of the CDR3 is TGTGCCAGCAGTCCACGAGGGGGCCTCAAGAACGAGCAGTACTTC. Residues: CASSPRGGLKNEQYF.

The chain joins TRBV28 to TRBJ1-4, with 7 bases aligning to TRBD1. With V trimmed by 5 bases and J by 7 bases, 7 bases remained unmatched. The CDR3 loop spans 14 amino acids. The germline CDR1 and CDR2 sequences are MDHEN and SYDVKM. This chain's CDR3 is CASSQQGSGEKLFF. CDR3 nucleotides: TGTGCCAGCAGTCAACAGGGGAGCGGTGAAAAACTGTTTTTT.

In nucleotides, the CDR3 is TGTGCCAGCAGTTTAGGGACAGGGTGGTATGTTCACACCTTC. This translates into CASSLGTGWYVHTF. The genes are TRBV28 and TRBJ1-2, with 9 nucleotides matching TRBD1. V lost 2 bases, J lost 12 bases, and 10 bases stayed unmatched. The CDR3 is made up of 14 amino acids. Looked up from germline, CDR1 is MDHEN and CDR2 is SYDVKM.

The chain employs TRBV5-1 and TRBJ2-7; D gene uncertain. V was cut by 4 bases and J by 0 bases, with 8 bases left in between. The CDR3 extends over 13 amino acids. In germline, CDR1 is SGHRS, CDR2 YFSETQ. This CDR3 is CASSLPSSYEQYF. The DNA of the CDR3 is TGCGCCAGCAGCCTCCCTAGCTCCTACGAGCAGTACTTC.

This clone was counted between two and nine times. This chain joins TRBV7-9 and TRBJ2-1, with TRBD2 matching 10 bases. The CDR3 runs to 17 residues. CDR1 is SEHNR and CDR2 is FQNEAQ in the germline V gene (reference sequence). The V and J ends lost 3 bases and 7 bases, in that order; junction bases with no gene match: 12. The CDR3 nucleotides are TGTGCCAGCAGCTTTAGTTTGGGCCCTAGCGGGGGAAATGAGCAGTTCTTC. It yields the protein CASSFSLGPSGGNEQFF.

The V gene is TRBV5-8, the J gene TRBJ2-7; tentatively, D is TRBD1 (6 bases). With 4 bases removed from V and 6 bases from J, the gap between germline ends came to 26 bases. The CDR3 is 17 residues long. The germline CDR1 and CDR2 sequences are SGHTS and YDEGEE. The CDR3 sequence is CASSHRDMSIIGGEQYF. As DNA, the CDR3 is TGTGCCAGCAGCCACCGGGACATGAGCATAATAGGCGGCGAGCAGTACTTC.